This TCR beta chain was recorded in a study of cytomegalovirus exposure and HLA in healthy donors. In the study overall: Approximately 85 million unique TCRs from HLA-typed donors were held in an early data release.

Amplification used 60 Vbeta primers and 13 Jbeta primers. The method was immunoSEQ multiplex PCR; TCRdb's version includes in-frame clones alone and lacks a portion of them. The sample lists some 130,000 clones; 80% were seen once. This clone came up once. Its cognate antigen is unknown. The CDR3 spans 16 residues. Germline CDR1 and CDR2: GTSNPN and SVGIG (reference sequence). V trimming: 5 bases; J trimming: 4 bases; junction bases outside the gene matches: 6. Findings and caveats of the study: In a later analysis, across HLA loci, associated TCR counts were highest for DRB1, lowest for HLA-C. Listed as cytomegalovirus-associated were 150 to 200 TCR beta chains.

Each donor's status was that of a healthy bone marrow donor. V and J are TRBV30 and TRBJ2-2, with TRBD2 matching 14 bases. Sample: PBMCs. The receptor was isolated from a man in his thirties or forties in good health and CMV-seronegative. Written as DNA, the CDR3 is TGTGCCTGGGGGACAGGACTAGCGGGAGGCACCGGGGAGCTGTTTTTT. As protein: CAWGTGLAGGTGELFF.